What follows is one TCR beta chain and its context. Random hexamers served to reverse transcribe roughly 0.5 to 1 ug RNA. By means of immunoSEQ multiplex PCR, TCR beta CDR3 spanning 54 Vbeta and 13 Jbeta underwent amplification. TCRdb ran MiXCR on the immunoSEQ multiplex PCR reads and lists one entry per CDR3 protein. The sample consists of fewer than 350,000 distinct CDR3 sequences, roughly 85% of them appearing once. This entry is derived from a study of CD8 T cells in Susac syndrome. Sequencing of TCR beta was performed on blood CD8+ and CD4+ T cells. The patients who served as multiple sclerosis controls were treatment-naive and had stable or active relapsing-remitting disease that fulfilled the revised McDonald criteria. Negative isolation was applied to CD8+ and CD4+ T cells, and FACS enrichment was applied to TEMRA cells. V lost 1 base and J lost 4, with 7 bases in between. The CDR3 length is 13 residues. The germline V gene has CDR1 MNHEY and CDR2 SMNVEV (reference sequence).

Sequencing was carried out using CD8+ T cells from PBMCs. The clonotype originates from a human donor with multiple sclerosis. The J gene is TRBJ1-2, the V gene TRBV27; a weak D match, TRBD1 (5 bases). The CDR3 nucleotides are TGTGCCAGCAGTTTATATGGGGCCTATGGCTACACCTTC. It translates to CASSLYGAYGYTF.